The TCR beta chain under discussion was sequenced for a study of regulatory T cells in long-lasting Graves disease. Sample time point: newly diagnosed GD, antithyroid drugs for less than 3 months. From RNA extracted from PBMCs, the TCR library was made. Germline V gene data show CDR1 as SEHNR and CDR2 as FQNEAQ (reference sequence). This CDR3 has 19 residues. V lost 1 base and J 0 bases, leaving 16 bases between the germline ends. Through Arm-PCR of CDR3 regions and iRepertoire HTBI primers, TCR beta libraries were built. One entry per CDR3 protein results from TCRdb running MiXCR on the multiplex PCR reads. The profile shows hundreds of thousands of distinct CDR3 sequences, roughly a sixth of them singletons. The data were also submitted as part of a second study, on T cells in Graves' hyperthyroidism and ophthalmopathy.

The chain uses TRBV7-9 and TRBJ2-6; D call uncertain. The sequence was obtained from a woman aged 35-65 years with Graves disease. This material consisted of peripheral blood mononuclear cells (PBMCs), taken at new diagnosis, from a patient treated with antithyroid drugs. This CDR3 is CASSLEGEGPSSGANVLTF. The CDR3 DNA reads TGTGCCAGCAGCTTAGAAGGTGAAGGGCCCTCCTCTGGGGCCAACGTCCTGACTTTC.